This TCR beta chain was sequenced in a study of T cells in Graves' hyperthyroidism and ophthalmopathy. This clonotype was picked up many times. Amplification of TCR beta CDR3 regions was performed using RNA transcripts as template. In the first-round RT-PCR of the TCR CDR3, the HTBI primer set was used. TCRdb used MiXCR to reprocess the multiplex PCR reads, holding one entry per CDR3 protein. Of more than 450,000 distinct CDR3 sequences in the sample, approximately 20% were seen once. This CDR3 spans 14 amino acids. CDR1 and CDR2 (germline): MNHNS, SASEGT. Between the trimmed V and J ends, which lost 5 bases and 2 bases, there was a span of 13 bases.

The V call is TRBV6-1, the J call TRBJ2-7, with D perhaps matching TRBD2 (5 bases). Sequences were obtained from blood. The clonotype comes from a man aged 40-49 years with Graves' ophthalmopathy. The chain's CDR3 is CASSSLGGTYEQYF. For the CDR3, the DNA is TGTGCCAGCAGTTCCCTCGGAGGCACCTACGAGCAGTACTTC.